Listed below are T cell receptor beta chains from one sample, sequenced in a study of vaccination and CD4 T cells after COVID-19. These receptors lack a known antigen. TCRdb re-called the PCR reads through MiXCR, storing one row per CDR3 protein. The sample yields around 20,000 distinct CDR3 sequences, roughly 60% seen once. Here the sequenced sample was CD4+ T cells from blood, cultured in vitro, taken before SARS-CoV-2 vaccination. These receptors were collected from a human donor who had recovered from COVID-19. The CDR3 runs from the conserved cysteine through the conserved F or W. Fields, in order: D gene, V gene, clone size, J gene, CDR3 DNA, CDR3 protein. D genes are given only for firm matches. Where a row states a size, it is once, few, many or the class of an expanded clone; other rows omit it.

TRBD1	TRBV5-4	-	TRBJ1-2	TGTGCCAGCAGCGAGGACAGGGTAACTGGCTACACCTTC	CASSEDRVTGYTF
-	TRBV20-1	-	TRBJ1-1	TGCAGTGCCCCCAATCCGGACTGGAGGTCCACTGAAGCTTTCTTT	CSAPNPDWRSTEAFF
-	TRBV7-8	-	TRBJ1-1	TGTGCCAGCAGCCGTGGACCGAGCACTGAAGCTTTCTTT	CASSRGPSTEAFF
-	TRBV6-2/TRBV6-3	-	TRBJ2-1	TGTGCCAGCAGTGAGTTGGATCCGGTCGGCAATGAGCAGTTCTTC	CASSELDPVGNEQFF
-	TRBV15	few	TRBJ1-3	TGTGCCACCAGCCGGAGCGGAAACACCATATATTTT	CATSRSGNTIYF
-	TRBV6-5	few	TRBJ1-2	TGTGCCAGCAGTTACTTAGGGGTGCACTATGGCTACACCTTC	CASSYLGVHYGYTF
-	TRBV29-1	-	TRBJ1-1	TGCAGCGTTGGACAGAACATGAACACTGAAGCTTTCTTT	CSVGQNMNTEAFF
-	TRBV5-1	few	TRBJ2-5	TGCGCCAGCAGCTGGACCCGCCCTCCCGATGACAGTAGCCAAGAGACCCAGTACTTC	CASSWTRPPDDSSQETQYF
-	TRBV28	few	TRBJ2-5	TGTGCCAGCAGGATCACGGTATCACGGGGGGAGACCCAGTACTTC	CASRITVSRGETQYF
-	TRBV15	once	TRBJ1-5	TGTGCCACCAGCAGAGTCAGGGATCAGCCCCAGCATTTT	CATSRVRDQPQHF
-	TRBV7-3	-	TRBJ2-2	TGTGCCAGCAGCCCCGTAGAGAACACCGGGGAGCTGTTTTTT	CASSPVENTGELFF
-	TRBV20-1	few	TRBJ2-4	TGCAGTGCTAGTTTGGGCAACAGGGTACTAAACATTCAGTACTTC	CSASLGNRVLNIQYF
-	TRBV7-6	-	TRBJ2-2	TGTGCCAGCAGCACCACCGGGGAGCTGTTTTTT	CASSTTGELFF
-	TRBV4-3	few	TRBJ1-5	TGCGCCAGCAGCCAAGATATAAGGGCCAATCAGCCCCAGCATTTT	CASSQDIRANQPQHF
-	TRBV23-1	once	TRBJ2-5	TGCGCCAGCGGATTTGGGGCCTTGGAGACCCAGTACTTC	CASGFGALETQYF
-	TRBV5-1	few	TRBJ1-5	TGCGCCAGCAGCCCACAGCCTGGGGAAAATCAGCCCCAGCATTTT	CASSPQPGENQPQHF
TRBD2	TRBV12-3/TRBV12-4	-	TRBJ2-7	TGTGCCAGCAGTCCGGGGGTAGCGGGTTACGAGCAGTACTTC	CASSPGVAGYEQYF
-	TRBV2	-	TRBJ2-3	TGTGCCAGCAGCAGAATACCGGGAGCTACGCAGTATTTT	CASSRIPGATQYF
-	TRBV10-3	once	TRBJ2-3	TGTGCCATCAGTGAGTCCTTAGTATCCCCAGATACGCAGTATTTT	CAISESLVSPDTQYF
TRBD1	TRBV20-1	-	TRBJ2-7	TGCAGTGCTAGAAAAGGGACAGAGCCCTACGAGCAGTACTTC	CSARKGTEPYEQYF
TRBD2	TRBV10-1	-	TRBJ2-3	TGCGCCAGCAGTGAGCTAGCGGGAGGGAGCACAGATACGCAGTATTTT	CASSELAGGSTDTQYF
TRBD2	TRBV10-3	-	TRBJ2-7	TGTGCCATCAGCCCAGGGAGGGACGAGCAGTACTTC	CAISPGRDEQYF
-	TRBV6-1	-	TRBJ2-7	TGTGCCAGCAGTGAAAGGAGTAGTGGGTCCTACGAGCAGTACTTC	CASSERSSGSYEQYF
TRBD1	TRBV12-3/TRBV12-4	-	TRBJ1-3	TGTGCCAGCAGTTTAGCGCTGGGTAGGGGGCTCTCTGGAAACACCATATATTTT	CASSLALGRGLSGNTIYF
-	TRBV24-1	-	TRBJ2-1	TGTGCCACCAGTGACCGACTAGGGCTTAGTGAGCAGTTCTTC	CATSDRLGLSEQFF
TRBD1	TRBV6-1	-	TRBJ2-5	TGTGCCAGCAGCCGACCCCAGACAGGGATTGGAGAGACCCAGTACTTC	CASSRPQTGIGETQYF
-	TRBV30	-	TRBJ1-2	TGTGCCTGGAGTCTCAGGGGCCATGGCTACACCTTC	CAWSLRGHGYTF
TRBD1	TRBV20-1	-	TRBJ1-2	TGCAGTGCTAGAAACAGGGGCGATGAGTATGGCTACACCTTC	CSARNRGDEYGYTF